Reported below is one T cell receptor beta chain. The target antigen is unknown. The data were taken from a study of identical twins. Findings and caveats of the study: Insertions were reduced in abundant cord blood beta clonotypes but not in memory repertoires.

Trimming cost V 5 bases and J 3 bases, with 22 bases left between them. The germline V gene has CDR1 PRHDT and CDR2 FYEKMQ (reference sequence). This CDR3 is built from 17 residues. TCRdb re-derived calls from the 5' RACE reads in MiXCR, one entry per CDR3 protein. The repertoire includes about 810,000 distinct CDR3 sequences, around 12% of them detected once, and about 1.5% sits in the top ten. This sample was also put to use in a study of yellow fever vaccine responses in identical twins.

This clonotype was obtained from a woman aged 18-29 years in good health. This chain links TRBV13 with TRBJ1-2, with D unresolved. The sequenced sample was PBMCs. The CDR3 loop reads CASSHLVGALGYYGYTF. CDR3 DNA sequence: TGTGCCAGCAGCCATCTGGTCGGAGCCCTGGGGTACTATGGCTACACCTTC. Full variable domain (remainder filled in from reference TRBV13 and TRBJ1-2): AAGVIQSPRHLIKEKRETATLKCYPIPRHDTVYWYQQGPGQDPQFLISFYEKMQSDKGSIPDRFSAQQFSDYHSELNMSSLELGDSALYFCASSHLVGALGYYGYTFGSGTRLTVV.